This T cell receptor (beta chain) appears in the sequencing data of a study of T cells after yellow fever vaccination. This clonotype was seen ten or more times. TCRdb fed the 5' RACE reads into MiXCR, producing one record per CDR3 protein. The table shows 140,000 to 150,000 distinct CDR3 sequences, with under 8% occurring only once. CDR1 and CDR2 (germline): SNHLY, FYNNEI. This CDR3 has 13 amino acids. Trimming took off 6 bases at V and 4 bases at J, with 10 bases between the two ends. The TCR comes from a man aged 25 to 40 who received the YFV17D yellow fever vaccine. The chain links TRBV2 to TRBJ2-1; the D gene is possibly TRBD2 (6 bases). The source material was CD4+ T cells sorted from PBMCs, sampled 10 days after the yellow fever booster vaccination. CDR3 DNA: TGTGCCAGCAGCGCTAGCGCGTACAATGAGCAGTTCTTC. This sequence encodes CASSASAYNEQFF.